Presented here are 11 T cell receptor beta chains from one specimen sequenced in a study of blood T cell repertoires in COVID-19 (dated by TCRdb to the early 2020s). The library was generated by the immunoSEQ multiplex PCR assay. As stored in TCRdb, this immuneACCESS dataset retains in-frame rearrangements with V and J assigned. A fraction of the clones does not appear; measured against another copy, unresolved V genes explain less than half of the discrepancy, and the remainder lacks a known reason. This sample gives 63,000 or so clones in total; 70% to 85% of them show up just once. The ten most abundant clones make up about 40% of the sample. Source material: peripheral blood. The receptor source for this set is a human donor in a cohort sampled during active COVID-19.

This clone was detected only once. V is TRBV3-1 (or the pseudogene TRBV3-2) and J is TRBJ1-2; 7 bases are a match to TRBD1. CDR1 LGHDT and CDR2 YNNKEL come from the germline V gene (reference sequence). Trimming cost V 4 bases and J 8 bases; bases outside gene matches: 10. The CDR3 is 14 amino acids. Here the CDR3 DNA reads TGTGCCAGCAGCCGACCAAGACAGGGATGGGGCTACACCTTC. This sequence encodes CASSRPRQGWGYTF.

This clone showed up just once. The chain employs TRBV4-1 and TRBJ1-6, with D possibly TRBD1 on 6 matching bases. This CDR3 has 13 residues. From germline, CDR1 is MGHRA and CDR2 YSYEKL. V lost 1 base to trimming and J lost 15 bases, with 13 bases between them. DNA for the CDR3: TGCGCCAGCAGCCAAGTGAGTGGGGGCCTCCTCCACTTT. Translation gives CASSQVSGGLLHF.

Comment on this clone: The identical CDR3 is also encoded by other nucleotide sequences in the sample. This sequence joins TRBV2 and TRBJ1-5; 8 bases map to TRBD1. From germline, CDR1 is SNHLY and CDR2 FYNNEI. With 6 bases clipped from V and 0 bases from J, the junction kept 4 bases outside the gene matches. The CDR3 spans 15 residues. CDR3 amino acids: CASRGTGNSNQPQHF. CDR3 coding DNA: TGTGCCAGCAGGGGGACAGGAAATAGCAATCAGCCCCAGCATTTT.

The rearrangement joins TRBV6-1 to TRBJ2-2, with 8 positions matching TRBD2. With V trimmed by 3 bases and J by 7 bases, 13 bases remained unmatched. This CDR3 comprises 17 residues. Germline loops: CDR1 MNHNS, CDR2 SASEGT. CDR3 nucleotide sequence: TGTGCCAGCAGTGACCCCCCCCGGGCGGGGGGAATCGGGGAGCTGTTTTTT. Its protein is CASSDPPRAGGIGELFF.

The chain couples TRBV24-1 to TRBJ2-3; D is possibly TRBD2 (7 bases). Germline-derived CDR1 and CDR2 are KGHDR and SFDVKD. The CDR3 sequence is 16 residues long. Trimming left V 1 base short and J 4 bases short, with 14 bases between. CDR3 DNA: TGTGCCACCAGTGATTTCACGGGGGGCCTTGCAGATACGCAGTATTTT. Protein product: CATSDFTGGLADTQYF.

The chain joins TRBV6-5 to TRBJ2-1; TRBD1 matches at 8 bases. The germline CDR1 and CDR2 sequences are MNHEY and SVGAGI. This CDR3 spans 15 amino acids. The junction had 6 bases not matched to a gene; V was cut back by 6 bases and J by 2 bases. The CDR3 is CASSFGQGTYNEQFF. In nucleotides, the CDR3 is TGTGCCAGCAGCTTCGGACAGGGCACCTACAATGAGCAGTTCTTC.

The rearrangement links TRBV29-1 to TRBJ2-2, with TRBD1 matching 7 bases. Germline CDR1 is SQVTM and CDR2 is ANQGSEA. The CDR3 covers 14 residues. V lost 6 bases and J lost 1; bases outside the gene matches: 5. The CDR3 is CSVTDRMNTGELFF. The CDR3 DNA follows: TGCAGCGTGACGGACAGGATGAACACCGGGGAGCTGTTTTTT.

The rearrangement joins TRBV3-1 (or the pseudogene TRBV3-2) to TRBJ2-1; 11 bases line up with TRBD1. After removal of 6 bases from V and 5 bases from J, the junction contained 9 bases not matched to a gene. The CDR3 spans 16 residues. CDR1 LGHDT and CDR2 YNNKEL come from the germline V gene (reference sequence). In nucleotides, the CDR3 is TGTGCCAGCAGAAGGACAGGGGGCCGGGTGAACAATGAGCAGTTCTTC. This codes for CASRRTGGRVNNEQFF.

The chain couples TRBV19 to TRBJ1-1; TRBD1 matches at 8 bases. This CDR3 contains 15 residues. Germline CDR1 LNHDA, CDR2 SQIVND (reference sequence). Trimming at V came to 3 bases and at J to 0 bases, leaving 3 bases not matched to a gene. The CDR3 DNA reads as TGTGCCAGTAGTATGAACAGGGGGATGAACACTGAAGCTTTCTTT. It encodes CASSMNRGMNTEAFF.

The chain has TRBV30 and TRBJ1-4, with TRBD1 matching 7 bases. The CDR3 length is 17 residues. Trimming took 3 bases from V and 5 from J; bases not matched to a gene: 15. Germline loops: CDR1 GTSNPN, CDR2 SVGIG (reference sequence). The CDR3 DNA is TGTGCCTGGAGCATAACGGGACAGCCCCGAAAAAATGAAAAACTGTTTTTT. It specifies CAWSITGQPRKNEKLFF.

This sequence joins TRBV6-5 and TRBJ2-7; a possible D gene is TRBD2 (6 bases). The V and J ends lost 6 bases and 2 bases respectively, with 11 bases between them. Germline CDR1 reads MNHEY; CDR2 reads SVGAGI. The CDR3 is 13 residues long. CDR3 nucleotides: TGTGCCAGCAGACGGGACTTCGCCTACGAGCAGTACTTC. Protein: CASRRDFAYEQYF.